This T cell receptor (beta chain) comes out of a study of beta chain features in type 1 diabetes. The wider study: Sorted cells from all samples, numbering over 85,000,000, were examined.

Whole-study results and caveats: Patients showed naive, central memory and Treg TCRB repertoires that appeared more similar than those of healthy donors. All four CD4+ subsets from Type 1 diabetes patients carried moderately but significantly shorter TCRB CDR3s.

Every single donor gave one heparinised blood draw, and these averaged roughly 120 mL. In all sorted populations, purity surpassed 98%. The sequenced template was cDNA made from the entire isolated RNA. Clones were sequenced by immunoSEQ multiplex PCR, and TCRdb holds only the in-frame ones, with some missing. The sample lists over 120,000 clones; 10% to 15% were seen once. In this sample, this clone turned up a few times. The antigen remains undetermined. CDR3 length: 13 amino acids. V dropped 0 bases and J dropped 5 bases, with 6 bases sitting between them. CDR1 is SGHRS, CDR2 YFSETQ, per germline. Sequenced input: central memory CD4+ T cells from blood. The receptor's source is a man between 18 and 35 years old with type 1 diabetes. This chain joins TRBV5-1 and TRBJ2-1, with D perhaps matching TRBD1 (6 bases). CDR3 nucleotides: TGCGCCAGCAGCTTGGGACAGGACAATGAGCAGTTCTTC. It encodes CASSLGQDNEQFF.